This T cell receptor (beta chain) was documented in a study of OX40 agonist ivuxolimab in advanced cancers. Study as a whole: The treatment was a fully human IgG2 OX40 agonist, ivuxolimab.

Sequenced by immunoSEQ multiplex PCR; TCRdb stores in-frame clones only, minus some. The sample consists of tens of thousands of clones, around 77% of them appearing once. The study's findings and limits: Within 6 weeks, CD4+ and CD8+ blood T cells expanded clonally at 0.1 to 3.0 mg/kg.

With regard to this clone: Its antigen is not identified.

CDR1 and CDR2 (germline): MNHEY, SMNVEV (reference sequence). This CDR3 has 15 residues. The ends lost 6 bases at V and 7 bases at J; junction bases unmatched: 13. The clonotype comes from an adult with an advanced solid tumor such as melanoma, head and neck, liver or kidney cancer. The V call is TRBV27, the J call TRBJ2-7; 9 bases fit TRBD2. This sample comprised CD4+ or CD8+ T cells sorted from blood, obtained in a trial of the OX40 agonist ivuxolimab. The CDR3 region has the DNA TGTGCCAGCAGGTTACGGCTAGCGGGAAGGGGGGAGCAGTACTTC. This translates into CASRLRLAGRGEQYF.